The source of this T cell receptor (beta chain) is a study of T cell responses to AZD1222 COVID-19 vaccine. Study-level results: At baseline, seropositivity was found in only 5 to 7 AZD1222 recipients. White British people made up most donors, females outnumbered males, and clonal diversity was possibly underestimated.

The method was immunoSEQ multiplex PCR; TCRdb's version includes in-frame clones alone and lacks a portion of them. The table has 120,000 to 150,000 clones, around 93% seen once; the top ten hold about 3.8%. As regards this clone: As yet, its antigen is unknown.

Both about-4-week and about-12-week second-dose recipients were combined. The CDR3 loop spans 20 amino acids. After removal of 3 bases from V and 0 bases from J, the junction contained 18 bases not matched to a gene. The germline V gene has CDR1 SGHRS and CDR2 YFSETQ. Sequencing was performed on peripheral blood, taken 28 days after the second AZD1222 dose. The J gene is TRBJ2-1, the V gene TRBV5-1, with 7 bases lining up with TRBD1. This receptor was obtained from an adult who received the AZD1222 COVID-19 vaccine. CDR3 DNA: TGCGCCAGCAGCTATATGGGACAGTTCGCCCGTGAACGCTCCTACAATGAGCAGTTCTTC. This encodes CASSYMGQFARERSYNEQFF.